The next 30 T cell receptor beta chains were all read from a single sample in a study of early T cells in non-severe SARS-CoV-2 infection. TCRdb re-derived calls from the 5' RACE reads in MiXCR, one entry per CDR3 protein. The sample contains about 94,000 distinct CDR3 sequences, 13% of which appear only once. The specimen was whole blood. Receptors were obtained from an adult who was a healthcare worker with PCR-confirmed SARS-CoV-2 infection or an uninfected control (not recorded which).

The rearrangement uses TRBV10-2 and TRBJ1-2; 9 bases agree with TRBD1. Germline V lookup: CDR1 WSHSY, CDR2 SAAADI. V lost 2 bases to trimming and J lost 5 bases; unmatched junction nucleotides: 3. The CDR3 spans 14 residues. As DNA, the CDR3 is TGCGCCAGCAGTGAGATACAGGGGGCTTATGGCTACACCTTC. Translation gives CASSEIQGAYGYTF.

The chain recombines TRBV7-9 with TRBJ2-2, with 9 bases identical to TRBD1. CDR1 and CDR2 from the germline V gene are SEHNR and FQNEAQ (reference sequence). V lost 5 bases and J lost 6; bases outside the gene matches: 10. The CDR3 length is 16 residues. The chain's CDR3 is CASSTRRDRVSGELFF. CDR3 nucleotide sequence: TGTGCCAGCAGCACACGAAGGGACAGGGTCTCCGGGGAGCTGTTTTTT. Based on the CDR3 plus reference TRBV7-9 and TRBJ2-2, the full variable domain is DTGVSQNPRHKITKRGQNVTFRCDPISEHNRLYWYRQTLGQGPEFLTYFQNEAQLEKSRLLSDRFSAERPKGSFSTLEIQRTEQGDSAMYLCASSTRRDRVSGELFFGEGSRLTVL.

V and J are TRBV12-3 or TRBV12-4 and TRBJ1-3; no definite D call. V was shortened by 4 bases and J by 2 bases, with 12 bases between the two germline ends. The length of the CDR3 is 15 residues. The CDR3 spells CASSSGAEAGNTIYF. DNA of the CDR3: TGTGCCAGCAGTTCCGGCGCAGAGGCTGGAAACACCATATATTTT.

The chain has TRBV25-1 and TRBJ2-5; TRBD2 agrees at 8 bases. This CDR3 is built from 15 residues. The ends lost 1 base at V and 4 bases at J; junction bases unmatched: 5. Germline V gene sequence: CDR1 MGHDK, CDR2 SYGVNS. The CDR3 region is CASSEFRGGRETQYF. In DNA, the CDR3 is TGTGCCAGCAGTGAATTTCGGGGGGGCCGAGAGACCCAGTACTTC.

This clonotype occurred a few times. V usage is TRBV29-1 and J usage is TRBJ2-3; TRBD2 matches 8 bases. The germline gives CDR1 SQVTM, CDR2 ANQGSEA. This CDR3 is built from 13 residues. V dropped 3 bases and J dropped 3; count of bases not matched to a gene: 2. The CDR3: CSVDAGGTDTQYF. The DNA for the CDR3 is TGCAGCGTTGATGCGGGGGGAACAGATACGCAGTATTTT.

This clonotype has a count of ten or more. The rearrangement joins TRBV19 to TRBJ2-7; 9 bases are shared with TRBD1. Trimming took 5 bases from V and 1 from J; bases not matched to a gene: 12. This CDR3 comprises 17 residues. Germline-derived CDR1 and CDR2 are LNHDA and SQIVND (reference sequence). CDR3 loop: CASSREIWDRASYEQYF. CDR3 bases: TGTGCCAGTAGTCGAGAAATATGGGACAGGGCTTCCTACGAGCAGTACTTC.

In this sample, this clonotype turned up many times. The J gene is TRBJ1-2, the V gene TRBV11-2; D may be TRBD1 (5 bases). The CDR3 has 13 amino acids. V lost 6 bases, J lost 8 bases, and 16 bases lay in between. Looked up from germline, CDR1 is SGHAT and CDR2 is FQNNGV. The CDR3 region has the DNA TGTGCCAGCAGGCCCGGGACCCAAAAAGGCTACACCTTC. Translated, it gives CASRPGTQKGYTF.

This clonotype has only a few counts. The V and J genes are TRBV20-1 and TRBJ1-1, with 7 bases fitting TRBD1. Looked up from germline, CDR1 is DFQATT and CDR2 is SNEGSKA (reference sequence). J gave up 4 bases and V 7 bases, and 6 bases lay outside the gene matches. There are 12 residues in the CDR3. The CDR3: CSVARGGTEAFF. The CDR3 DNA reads TGCAGTGTAGCCAGGGGGGGCACTGAAGCTTTCTTT.

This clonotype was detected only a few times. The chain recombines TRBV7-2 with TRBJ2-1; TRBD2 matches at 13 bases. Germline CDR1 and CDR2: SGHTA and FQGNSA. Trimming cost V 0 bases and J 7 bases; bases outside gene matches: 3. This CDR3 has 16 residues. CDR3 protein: CASSLARTSGGNEQFF. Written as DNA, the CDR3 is TGTGCCAGCAGCTTAGCGAGGACTAGCGGGGGTAATGAGCAGTTCTTC.

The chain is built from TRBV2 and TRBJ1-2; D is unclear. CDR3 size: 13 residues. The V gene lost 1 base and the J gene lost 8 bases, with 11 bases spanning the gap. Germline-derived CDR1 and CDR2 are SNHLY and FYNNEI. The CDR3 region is CASSEEQINGYTF. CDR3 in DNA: TGTGCCAGCAGTGAAGAACAGATTAACGGCTACACCTTC.

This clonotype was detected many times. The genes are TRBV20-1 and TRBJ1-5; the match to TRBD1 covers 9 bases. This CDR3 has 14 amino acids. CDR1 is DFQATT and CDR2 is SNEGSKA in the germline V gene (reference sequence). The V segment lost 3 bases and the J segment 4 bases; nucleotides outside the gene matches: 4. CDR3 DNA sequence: TGCAGTGCTAGCCCGACAGGGGGTAATCAGCCCCAGCATTTT. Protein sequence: CSASPTGGNQPQHF.

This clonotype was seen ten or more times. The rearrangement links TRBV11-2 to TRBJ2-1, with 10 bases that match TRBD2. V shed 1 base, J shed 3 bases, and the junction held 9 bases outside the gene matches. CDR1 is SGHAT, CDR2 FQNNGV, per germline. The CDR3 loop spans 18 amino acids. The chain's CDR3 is CASSLVGKRGGRYNEQFF. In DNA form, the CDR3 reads TGTGCCAGCAGCTTAGTGGGTAAGCGGGGGGGCCGCTACAATGAGCAGTTCTTC.

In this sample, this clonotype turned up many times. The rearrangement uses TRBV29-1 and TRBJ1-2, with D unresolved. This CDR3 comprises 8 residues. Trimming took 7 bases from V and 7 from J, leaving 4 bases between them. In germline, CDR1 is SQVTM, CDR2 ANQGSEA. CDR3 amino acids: CSALGYTF. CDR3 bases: TGCAGCGCTCTTGGCTACACCTTC.

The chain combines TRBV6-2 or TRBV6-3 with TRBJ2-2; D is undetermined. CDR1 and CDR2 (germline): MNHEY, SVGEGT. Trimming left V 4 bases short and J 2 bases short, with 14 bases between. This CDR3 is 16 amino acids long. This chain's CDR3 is CASSSRAMSNTGELFF. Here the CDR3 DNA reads TGTGCCAGCAGTTCCCGGGCGATGTCTAACACCGGGGAGCTGTTTTTT.

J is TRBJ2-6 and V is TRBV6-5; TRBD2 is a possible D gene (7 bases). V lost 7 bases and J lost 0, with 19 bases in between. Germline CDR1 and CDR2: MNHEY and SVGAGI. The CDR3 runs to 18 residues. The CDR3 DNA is TGTGCCAGCAACCCGGGGGGCCTCCCCTTCTCTGGGGCCAACGTCCTGACTTTC. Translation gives CASNPGGLPFSGANVLTF.

The CDR3, as DNA: TGCAGCGTTGAGGGGGCCCCGGGTACTGAAGCTTTCTTT. It is translated as CSVEGAPGTEAFF. V and J are TRBV29-1 and TRBJ1-1; TRBD1 might be the D (6 bases). In germline, CDR1 is SQVTM, CDR2 ANQGSEA. The CDR3 extends over 13 amino acids. V gave up 3 bases and J gave up 5 bases, with 13 bases separating them. The variable domain in full, with the rest retrieved from reference TRBV29-1 and TRBJ1-1, is SAVISQKPSRDICQRGTSLTIQCQVDSQVTMMFWYRQQPGQSLTLIATANQGSEATYESGFVIDKFPISRPNLTFSTLTVSNMSPEDSSIYLCSVEGAPGTEAFFGQGTRLTVV.

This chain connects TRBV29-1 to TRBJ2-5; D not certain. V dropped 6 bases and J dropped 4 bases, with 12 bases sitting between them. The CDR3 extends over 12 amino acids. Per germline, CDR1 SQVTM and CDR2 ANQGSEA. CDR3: CSVPDGPETQYF. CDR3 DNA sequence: TGCAGCGTACCGGACGGTCCAGAGACCCAGTACTTC.

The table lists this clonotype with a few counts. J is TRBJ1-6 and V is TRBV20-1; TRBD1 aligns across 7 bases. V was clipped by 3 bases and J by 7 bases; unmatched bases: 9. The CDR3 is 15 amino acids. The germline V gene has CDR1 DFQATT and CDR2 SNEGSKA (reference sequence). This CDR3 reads CSARGGTGENSPLHF. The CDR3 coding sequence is TGCAGTGCTAGGGGCGGCACAGGGGAGAATTCACCCCTCCACTTT.

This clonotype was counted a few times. The CDR3 nucleotides are TGTGCCAGCTCACGACATGTTTCCCAAGAGACCCAGTACTTC. It is translated as CASSRHVSQETQYF. The chain combines TRBV18 with TRBJ2-5; no definite D call. The CDR3 extends over 14 amino acids. Per the germline V gene, CDR1 is KGHSH and CDR2 is LQKENI. Trimming removed 4 bases from V and 1 base from J, with 10 bases in between.

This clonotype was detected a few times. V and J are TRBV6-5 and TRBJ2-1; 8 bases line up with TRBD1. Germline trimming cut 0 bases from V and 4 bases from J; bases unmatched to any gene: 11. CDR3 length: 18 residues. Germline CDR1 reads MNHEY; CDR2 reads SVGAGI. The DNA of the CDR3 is TGTGCCAGCAGTTACTCCTACTCAGGGGGCGGAAAATACAATGAGCAGTTCTTC. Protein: CASSYSYSGGGKYNEQFF.

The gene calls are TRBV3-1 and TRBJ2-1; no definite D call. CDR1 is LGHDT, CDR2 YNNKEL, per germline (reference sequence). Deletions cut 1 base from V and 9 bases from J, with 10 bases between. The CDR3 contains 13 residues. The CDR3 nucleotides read TGTGCCAGCAGCCAAGGAGGAACCGGTGAGCAGTTCTTC. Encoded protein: CASSQGGTGEQFF.

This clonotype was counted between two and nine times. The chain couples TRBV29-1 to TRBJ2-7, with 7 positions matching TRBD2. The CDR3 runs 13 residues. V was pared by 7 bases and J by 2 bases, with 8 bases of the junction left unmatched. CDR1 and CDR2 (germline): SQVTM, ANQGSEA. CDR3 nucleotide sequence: TGCAGCGCTCGGGGGGAGAAGGCCTACGAGCAGTACTTC. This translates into CSARGEKAYEQYF.

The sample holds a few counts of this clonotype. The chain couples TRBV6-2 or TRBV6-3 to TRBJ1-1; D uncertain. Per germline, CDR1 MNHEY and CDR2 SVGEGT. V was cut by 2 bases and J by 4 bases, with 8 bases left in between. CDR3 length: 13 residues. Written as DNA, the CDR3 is TGTGCCAGCAGTTACGGGTCCGGCACTGAAGCTTTCTTT. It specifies CASSYGSGTEAFF.

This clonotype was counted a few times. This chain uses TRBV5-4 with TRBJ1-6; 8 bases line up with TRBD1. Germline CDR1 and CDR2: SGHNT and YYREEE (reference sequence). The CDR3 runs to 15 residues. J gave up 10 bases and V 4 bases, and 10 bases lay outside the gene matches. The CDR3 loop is CASSRTGIGTSPLHF. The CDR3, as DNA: TGTGCCAGCAGCCGGACAGGGATAGGGACCTCACCCCTCCACTTT.

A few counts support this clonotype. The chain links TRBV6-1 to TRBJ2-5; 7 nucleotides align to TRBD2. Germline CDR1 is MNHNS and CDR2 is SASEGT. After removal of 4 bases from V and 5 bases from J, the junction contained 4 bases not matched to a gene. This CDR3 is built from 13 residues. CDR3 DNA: TGTGCCAGCAGTGGGACTAGGTCCGAGACCCAGTACTTC. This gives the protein CASSGTRSETQYF.

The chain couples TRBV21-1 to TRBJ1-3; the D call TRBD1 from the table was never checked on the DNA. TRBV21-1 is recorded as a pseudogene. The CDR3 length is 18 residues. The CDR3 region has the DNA TGTGCCAGCAGCACCTGGGGGAAGGGACAGGGGCGCGGAAACACCATATATTTT. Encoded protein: CASSTWGKGQGRGNTIYF.

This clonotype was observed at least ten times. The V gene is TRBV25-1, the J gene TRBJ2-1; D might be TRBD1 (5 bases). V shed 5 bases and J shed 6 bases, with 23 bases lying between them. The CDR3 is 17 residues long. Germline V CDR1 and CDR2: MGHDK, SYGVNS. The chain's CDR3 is CASSRHQGREGVNEQFF. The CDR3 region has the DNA TGTGCCAGCAGTCGACACCAAGGCAGGGAAGGGGTCAATGAGCAGTTCTTC. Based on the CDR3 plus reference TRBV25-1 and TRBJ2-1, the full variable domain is EADIYQTPRYLVIGTGKKITLECSQTMGHDKMYWYQQDPGMELHLIHYSYGVNSTEKGDLSSESTVSRIRTEHFPLTLESARPSHTSQYLCASSRHQGREGVNEQFFGPGTRLTVL.

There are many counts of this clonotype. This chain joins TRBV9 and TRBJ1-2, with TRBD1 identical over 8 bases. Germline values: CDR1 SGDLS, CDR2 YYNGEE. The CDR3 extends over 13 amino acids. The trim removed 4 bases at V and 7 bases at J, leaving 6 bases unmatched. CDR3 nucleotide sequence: TGTGCCAGCAGCAAAGGACAGGGTGCTGGCTACACCTTC. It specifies CASSKGQGAGYTF.

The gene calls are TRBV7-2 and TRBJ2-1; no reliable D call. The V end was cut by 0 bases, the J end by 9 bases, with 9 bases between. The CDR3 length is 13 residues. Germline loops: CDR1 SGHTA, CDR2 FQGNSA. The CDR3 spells CASSLARLSEQFF. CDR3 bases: TGTGCCAGCAGCTTAGCGCGACTTAGTGAGCAGTTCTTC.

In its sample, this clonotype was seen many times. The CDR3 protein is CASSLSGMAARPSPLHF. The CDR3 DNA sequence: TGTGCCAGCAGCTTATCCGGGATGGCAGCACGACCATCACCCCTCCACTTT. The V call is TRBV11-2, the J call TRBJ1-6; D remains ambiguous. The CDR3 extends over 17 amino acids. Trimming pared 2 bases from V and 10 bases from J, leaving 21 bases between. CDR1 is SGHAT, CDR2 FQNNGV, per germline.